The 8 T cell receptor beta chains below come from one sample, sequenced in a study of regulatory T cells in long-lasting Graves disease. According to the study, TCR beta libraries were built with iRepertoire HTBI primers and CDR3-region Arm-PCR. Via MiXCR, TCRdb re-called the multiplex PCR reads, giving one row per CDR3 protein. The sample records about 430,000 distinct CDR3 sequences, 15% being singletons. Time point defined: newly diagnosed GD, antithyroid drugs for less than 3 months. PBMCs were the source of the RNA used for TCR sequencing. The same data also contributed to another study, on T cells in Graves' hyperthyroidism and ophthalmopathy.

The specimen was peripheral blood mononuclear cells (PBMCs), collected at new diagnosis, from a patient treated with antithyroid drugs. The receptors originated from a woman in her 40s with Graves disease.

This chain connects TRBV29-1 to TRBJ2-3; D is undetermined. CDR3 length: 13 residues. Germline V gene lookup returns CDR1 SQVTM and CDR2 ANQGSEA. V lost 4 bases and J 0 bases, leaving 8 bases between the germline ends. As DNA, the CDR3 is TGCAGCGTTGGGCAGGACAGCACAGATACGCAGTATTTT. Protein sequence: CSVGQDSTDTQYF.

This chain joins TRBV7-6 and TRBJ2-7; D call uncertain. The CDR3 is 14 residues long. Deletions cut 3 bases from V and 5 bases from J, with 14 bases between. Looked up from germline, CDR1 is SGHVS and CDR2 is FNYEAQ. Here the CDR3 DNA reads TGTGCCAGCAGCTTGGTGGACCACCCACACGAGCAGTACTTC. Residues: CASSLVDHPHEQYF.

This clonotype was observed a few times. This chain links TRBV9 with TRBJ1-1; TRBD1 aligns across 8 bases. This CDR3 region has 14 residues. Trimming took 6 bases from V and 1 from J; bases not matched to a gene: 5. The germline V gene has CDR1 SGDLS and CDR2 YYNGEE. CDR3 coding DNA: TGTGCCAGCAACGAACAGGGGGGGAACACTGAAGCTTTCTTT. This sequence encodes CASNEQGGNTEAFF.

The J gene is TRBJ1-6, the V gene TRBV12-3 or TRBV12-4, with a possible D match to TRBD1 (5 bases). CDR3 length equals 14 residues. The V gene lost 4 bases and the J gene lost 7 bases, with 11 bases spanning the gap. The CDR3, as DNA: TGTGCCAGCAGTTCCGGGACGCGGAATTCACCCCTCCACTTT. Translation gives CASSSGTRNSPLHF.

This clonotype was detected only a few times. Being one base from a much bigger clone, this may be a read error. The rearrangement links TRBV28 to TRBJ2-6, with TRBD1 matching over 7 bases. The germline V gene has CDR1 MDHEN and CDR2 SYDVKM. This CDR3 is 18 amino acids long. After removal of 8 bases from V and 6 bases from J, the junction contained 19 bases not matched to a gene. The DNA of the CDR3 is TGTGCCAGCGGTGCGACAGGGCTTGTAGGAATTGTGGCCAACGTCCTGACTTTC. Residues: CASGATGLVGIVANVLTF.

This clonotype was seen a few times. The chain combines TRBV19 with TRBJ2-1; 7 bases are shared with TRBD2. The CDR3 extends over 15 amino acids. Germline loops: CDR1 LNHDA, CDR2 SQIVND (reference sequence). With V trimmed by 7 bases and J by 3 bases, 9 bases remained unmatched. CDR3 nucleotides: TGTGCCAGTATCGGGGAGGGACTGATCTACAATGAGCAGTTCTTC. This gives the protein CASIGEGLIYNEQFF.

Only a few counts were recorded for this clonotype. The V call is TRBV28, the J call TRBJ1-4; the match to TRBD1 covers 11 bases. Germline values: CDR1 MDHEN, CDR2 SYDVKM. With V trimmed by 10 bases and J by 8 bases, 3 bases remained unmatched. The CDR3 is 12 amino acids. This CDR3 is CATGTGGEKLFF. The CDR3 DNA reads as TGTGCCACCGGGACAGGGGGGGAAAAACTGTTTTTT.

This clonotype was picked up many times. V and J are TRBV12-3 or TRBV12-4 and TRBJ2-5, with 8 positions matching TRBD2. V lost 3 bases and J lost 5; bases outside the gene matches: 5. The CDR3 has 14 residues. In DNA form, the CDR3 reads TGTGCCAGCAGTTTGAGCGGGAGTGGCGAGACCCAGTACTTC. This sequence encodes CASSLSGSGETQYF.